A selection of T cell receptor beta chains follows, all from one sample in a study of shared clonotypes between healthy human individuals. Repertoires were generated with immunoSEQ multiplex PCR, while TCRdb's copy carries only in-frame clones and drops some. The table records over a million clones, approximately 96% of them present only once. The sequenced sample consisted of naive CD4+ T cells sorted from blood. The receptors were sampled from a man in his thirties or forties in good health. Both conserved end residues are part of each CDR3. The D gene is left open where the match is weak. Clone size appears in some rows only: once, few, many, or a class for an expanded clone.

clone_size j_call d_call v_call cdr3_nt cdr3_aa
NA TRBJ2-1 TRBD2 TRBV7-8 TGTGCCAGCACCCCGTGGGGGGGAGACCCCGGGAATGAGCAGTTCTTC CASTPWGGDPGNEQFF
NA TRBJ2-1 TRBD2 TRBV28 TGTGCCAGCAGTTTGTTAGCGGGAGACTACAATGAGCAGTTCTTC CASSLLAGDYNEQFF
NA TRBJ2-7 NA TRBV6-5 TGTGCCAGCAGAAATACAAGGGGGTTTTCCTACGAGCAGTACTTC CASRNTRGFSYEQYF
NA TRBJ2-7 NA TRBV7-3 TGTGCCAGCAGCCCATATGGGGTTGAGCAGTACTTC CASSPYGVEQYF
NA TRBJ2-2 NA TRBV9 TGTGCCAGCAGCGTTAGTTGGCGGGCTTTTAGTACCGGGGAGCTGTTTTTT CASSVSWRAFSTGELFF
NA TRBJ1-1 TRBD1 TRBV18 TGTGCCAGCTCACTCAATTACAGGGGCACTGAAGCTTTCTTT CASSLNYRGTEAFF
NA TRBJ1-2 TRBD1 TRBV28 TGTGCCAGCAGTACAGGGGCCGTCTATGGCTACACCTTC CASSTGAVYGYTF
NA TRBJ2-7 NA TRBV27 TGTGCCAGCAGTTCGAGGAGGGGCTCGCTCGAGCAGTACTTC CASSSRRGSLEQYF
NA TRBJ2-2 NA TRBV11-2 TGTGCCAGCAGCTTAGTTACCGGGAGCGCAGGGGAGCTGTTTTTT CASSLVTGSAGELFF
NA TRBJ2-1 NA TRBV18 TGTGCCAGCTCACCCACACAGGGCATGACCTACAATGAGCAGTTCTTC CASSPTQGMTYNEQFF
NA TRBJ2-3 NA TRBV6-6 TGTGCCAGCAGCGGACATAATCAAGATACGCAGTATTTT CASSGHNQDTQYF
NA TRBJ2-3 NA TRBV5-1 TGCGCCAGCAGCCTTTTAAGTAGCGGAGGGGGTACAGATACGCAGTATTTT CASSLLSSGGGTDTQYF
once TRBJ2-1 TRBD2 TRBV5-4 TGTGCCAGCAGCTCGGGACTAGCGGGATACAATGAGCAGTTCTTC CASSSGLAGYNEQFF
NA TRBJ1-1 NA TRBV5-1 TGCGCCAGCAGACTTGGGACGAACACTGAAGCTTTCTTT CASRLGTNTEAFF
NA TRBJ2-2 NA TRBV11-3 TGTGCCAGCAGCTTAGTTAAGGGGGCCGGGGAGCTGTTTTTT CASSLVKGAGELFF
NA TRBJ2-7 TRBD2 TRBV27 TGTGCCAGCAGTTTATCAGGGACTAGACGCAATGACTACGAGCAGTACTTC CASSLSGTRRNDYEQYF
NA TRBJ2-1 TRBD2 TRBV11-2 TGTGCCAGCAACCCTACGGGACTAGCGGGAGTTTCGGGTGAGCAGTTCTTC CASNPTGLAGVSGEQFF